These 23 T cell receptor beta chains came from one sample sequenced in a study of blood T cell repertoires in COVID-19. Method: immunoSEQ multiplex PCR; TCRdb's copy keeps in-frame clones and lacks some. Found here are around 180,000 clones, 89% of them singletons; the top ten hold around 2.3%. Input material: PBMCs or T cells enriched from blood (not recorded which). The receptors derive from a woman between 40 and 55 years old with acute COVID-19.

The chain is built from TRBV6-5 and TRBJ2-1; 7 positions agree with TRBD2. J lost 0 bases, V lost 8 bases, and 4 bases had no gene match. Germline CDR1 is MNHEY and CDR2 is SVGAGI. The CDR3 has 14 residues. DNA for the CDR3: TGTGCCAGCCGGAGCGGGACCTCCTACAATGAGCAGTTCTTC. Amino acids: CASRSGTSYNEQFF.

The rearrangement joins TRBV5-4 to TRBJ1-4, with a tentative D call TRBD1 (5 bases). V lost 3 bases and J lost 3, with 12 bases in between. Germline V CDR1 and CDR2: SGHNT, YYREEE (reference sequence). The length of the CDR3 is 15 residues. The CDR3 sequence is CASSYGTQANEKLFF. DNA for the CDR3: TGTGCCAGCAGCTACGGGACTCAGGCTAATGAAAAACTGTTTTTT.

This sequence joins TRBV3-1 (or the pseudogene TRBV3-2) and TRBJ2-7, with 8 bases aligning to TRBD2. Looked up from germline, CDR1 is LGHDT and CDR2 is YNNKEL (reference sequence). After removal of 4 bases from V and 7 bases from J, the junction contained 12 bases not matched to a gene. This CDR3 contains 15 residues. CDR3 loop: CASSRPGLETREQYF. CDR3 DNA: TGTGCCAGCAGCCGCCCGGGACTAGAGACTCGGGAGCAGTACTTC.

The chain couples TRBV6-1 to TRBJ1-5; D unresolved. Germline CDR1 reads MNHNS; CDR2 reads SASEGT. The CDR3 totals 15 residues. V lost 2 bases to trimming and J lost 6 bases, with 14 bases between them. In nucleotides, the CDR3 is TGTGCCAGCAGTGAATTGAGGTCGGGGTCTCAGCCCCAGCATTTT. Its protein product is CASSELRSGSQPQHF.

The V call is TRBV5-1, the J call TRBJ1-5; D remains unclear. The germline CDR1 and CDR2 sequences are SGHRS and YFSETQ. V was pared by 0 bases and J by 6 bases, with 7 bases between. The CDR3 runs 13 residues. DNA of the CDR3: TGCGCCAGCAGCTTGGAATTCGGTCAGCCCCAGCATTTT. Its translation: CASSLEFGQPQHF.

The rearrangement links TRBV7-8 to TRBJ2-7; TRBD1 matches 7 bases. Trimming took 1 base from V and 4 from J; bases not matched to a gene: 4. CDR3 length: 14 amino acids. Germline V gene sequence: CDR1 SGHVS, CDR2 FQNEAQ. The CDR3: CASSLVPQGYEQYF. The CDR3 DNA sequence: TGTGCCAGCAGCTTAGTCCCACAGGGGTACGAGCAGTACTTC.

There are a few counts of this clone. The rearrangement joins TRBV7-9 to TRBJ1-2, with 7 bases identical to TRBD1. V was pared by 5 bases and J by 4 bases, with 7 bases of the junction left unmatched. This CDR3 is built from 14 residues. From germline, CDR1 is SEHNR and CDR2 FQNEAQ (reference sequence). Here the CDR3 DNA reads TGTGCCAGCAGCCCCGGGGACAGCCTCTATGGCTACACCTTC. The encoded protein is CASSPGDSLYGYTF.

The chain is built from TRBV29-1 and TRBJ1-1; D is perhaps TRBD1 (6 bases). The germline V and J ends were trimmed by 7 bases and 0 bases, with 12 bases remaining between them. The germline CDR1 and CDR2 sequences are SQVTM and ANQGSEA. The CDR3 contains 13 residues. DNA of the CDR3: TGCAGCGCTGGGGGCGGTATGAACACTGAAGCTTTCTTT. It codes for CSAGGGMNTEAFF.

The chain employs TRBV19 and TRBJ2-5, with 7 bases identical to TRBD1. CDR3 length: 13 amino acids. The germline V gene encodes CDR1 LNHDA and CDR2 SQIVND (reference sequence). V lost 11 bases and J lost 5; bases outside the gene matches: 11. In DNA, the CDR3 is TGTGCCGCAAAGACAGGGCCGTTGGAGACCCAGTACTTC. This translates into CAAKTGPLETQYF. The variable domain in full, completed from reference TRBV19 and TRBJ2-5, reads DGGITQSPKYLFRKEGQNVTLSCEQNLNHDAMYWYRQDPGQGLRLIYYSQIVNDFQKGDIAEGYSVSREKKESFPLTVTSAQKNPTAFYLCAAKTGPLETQYFGPGTRLLVL.

This rearrangement joins TRBV9 to TRBJ1-2; TRBD1 matches 7 bases. V gave up 4 bases and J gave up 8 bases; unmatched junction bases: 8. Per germline, CDR1 SGDLS and CDR2 YYNGEE. The CDR3 consists of 13 residues. CDR3 DNA: TGTGCCAGCAGCCCTAGGACAGGTGGCGGCTACACCTTC. Its protein product is CASSPRTGGGYTF.

This chain joins TRBV24-1 and TRBJ1-1; D is unresolved. The germline CDR1 and CDR2 sequences are KGHDR and SFDVKD. Between the trimmed V and J ends, which lost 7 bases and 4 bases, there was a span of 12 bases. CDR3 length: 13 amino acids. CDR3 nucleotides: TGTGCCACCAGGTCCTTCGGTGGCACTGAAGCTTTCTTT. Its protein is CATRSFGGTEAFF.

The genes are TRBV6-2 or TRBV6-3 and TRBJ1-4; no clear D. CDR3 size: 15 residues. Germline V gene sequence: CDR1 MNHEY, CDR2 SVGEGT. Trimming stripped 5 bases from V and 5 bases from J, with 15 bases between. The CDR3 sequence is CASSTRLGRNEKLFF. The CDR3, as DNA: TGTGCCAGCAGTACGCGTCTCGGTCGGAATGAAAAACTGTTTTTT.

This sequence joins TRBV3-1 (or the pseudogene TRBV3-2) and TRBJ2-3, with 10 positions matching TRBD2. CDR1 and CDR2 (germline): LGHDT, YNNKEL (reference sequence). The V and J ends lost 4 bases and 5 bases, in that order; junction bases with no gene match: 15. The CDR3 length is 18 residues. The CDR3 protein is CASSPRRGAGGPGDTQYF. The CDR3 bases are TGTGCCAGCAGCCCCCGCCGAGGAGCGGGGGGGCCCGGAGATACGCAGTATTTT.

The V gene is TRBV25-1, the J gene TRBJ2-7; 7 bases are a match to TRBD2. This CDR3 is 14 amino acids long. Germline values: CDR1 MGHDK, CDR2 SYGVNS. With 5 bases clipped from V and 2 bases from J, the junction kept 6 bases outside the gene matches. CDR3 amino acids: CASSSSSGPYEQYF. CDR3 DNA: TGTGCCAGCAGTTCCTCTAGCGGACCCTACGAGCAGTACTTC.

V gene TRBV6-4 combines with J gene TRBJ2-2; no clear D. Between the trimmed V and J ends, which lost 10 bases and 3 bases, there was a span of 9 bases. CDR3 length: 12 amino acids. CDR1 and CDR2 from the germline V gene are MRHNA and SNTAGT. The CDR3 DNA sequence: TGTGCCATCGCGGATTACACCGGGGAGCTGTTTTTT. It translates to CAIADYTGELFF.

J is TRBJ2-5 and V is TRBV19; perhaps TRBD1 as D (6 bases). This CDR3 has 16 amino acids. The ends were cut back, 5 bases at V and 2 bases at J, with 18 bases in the middle. CDR1 and CDR2 (germline): LNHDA, SQIVND (reference sequence). The chain's CDR3 is CASSQNRARGQETQYF. CDR3 coding DNA: TGTGCCAGTAGTCAAAACAGGGCCCGGGGACAAGAGACCCAGTACTTC.

V is TRBV5-6 and J is TRBJ1-1; D remains ambiguous. The V end lost 2 bases, the J end lost 1 base, and 6 bases lay between the germline ends. The CDR3 contains 13 residues. Germline loops: CDR1 SGHDT, CDR2 YYEEEE. CDR3 sequence (DNA): TGTGCCAGCAGCTTATATTCGAACACTGAAGCTTTCTTT. Its protein is CASSLYSNTEAFF.

V and J are TRBV27 and TRBJ1-1; TRBD1 agrees at 7 bases. The CDR3 spans 15 residues. The ends lost 3 bases at V and 5 bases at J; junction bases unmatched: 9. Germline CDR1 is MNHEY and CDR2 is SMNVEV (reference sequence). The CDR3 nucleotides are TGTGCCAGCAGTTTGCTACAGGGGTCCCTAACTGAAGCTTTCTTT. Its translation is CASSLLQGSLTEAFF.

The rearrangement links TRBV7-2 to TRBJ1-2, with 11 nucleotides matching TRBD1. Trimming cost V 5 bases and J 5 bases; bases outside gene matches: 7. This CDR3 spans 15 amino acids. In germline, CDR1 is SGHTA, CDR2 FQGNSA. Here the CDR3 reads CASSAGQGAMYGYTF. In nucleotides, the CDR3 is TGTGCCAGCAGCGCTGGACAGGGGGCGATGTATGGCTACACCTTC.

This clone showed up just once. The V gene is TRBV7-3, the J gene TRBJ2-1; D possibly corresponds to TRBD1 (6 bases). The CDR3 covers 13 residues. Trimming removed 1 base at V and 6 bases at J, with 7 bases between. Germline CDR1 reads SGHTA; CDR2 reads FQGTGA. The CDR3 here is CASSLIGGNEQFF. CDR3 DNA sequence: TGTGCCAGCAGCTTAATAGGGGGCAATGAGCAGTTCTTC.

The chain couples TRBV10-3 to TRBJ2-3; D is unclear. Germline-derived CDR1 and CDR2 are ENHRY and SYGVKD. V shed 4 bases and J shed 6 bases, with 8 bases lying between them. The CDR3 totals 12 residues. The CDR3 DNA is TGTGCCATCAGTGTCATGAGGGATACGCAGTATTTT. This codes for CAISVMRDTQYF.

The chain links TRBV7-2 to TRBJ2-7, with a tentative D call TRBD1 (6 bases). The CDR3 spans 15 residues. Deletions cut 5 bases from V and 4 bases from J, with 18 bases between. The germline V gene has CDR1 SGHTA and CDR2 FQGNSA. CDR3 sequence (DNA): TGTGCCAGCAGCGTCTTCCCCGGGACATCTTACGAGCAGTACTTC. Protein product: CASSVFPGTSYEQYF. The full variable domain, its missing parts supplied by reference TRBV7-2 and TRBJ2-7, is GAGVSQSPSNKVTEKGKDVELRCDPISGHTALYWYRQSLGQGLEFLIYFQGNSAPDKSGLPSDRFSAERTGGSVSTLTIQRTQQEDSAVYLCASSVFPGTSYEQYFGPGTRLTVT.

This chain uses TRBV3-1 (or the pseudogene TRBV3-2) with TRBJ1-3; D uncertain. This CDR3 has 16 residues. CDR1 is LGHDT and CDR2 is YNNKEL in the germline V gene (reference sequence). Trimming pared 3 bases from V and 0 bases from J, leaving 12 bases between. This CDR3 is CASSHSYRVSGNTIYF. CDR3 bases: TGTGCCAGCAGCCACAGTTACCGGGTCTCTGGAAACACCATATATTTT.